Below are 19 T cell receptor beta chains sequenced from a single sample in a study of graft-versus-host responses after intestinal transplantation (dated by TCRdb to about 2021). The antigens of these receptors remain unknown. Receptors were amplified or captured by the immunoSEQ multiplex PCR assay. The table was pulled from immuneACCESS by TCRdb, which kept in-frame rearrangements only. Such tables lose some clones; where checked, under half of the loss comes from unresolved V genes, and the rest has no known cause. Here the sample has some 64,000 clones; around nine tenths occur a single time. Clones ranked in the top ten supply 1.5% to 2% of the sample. The time point label corresponds to: cells obtained before transplantation from donor or recipient. The specimen was unstimulated CD8+ T cells sorted from spleen or lymph node cells, collected before transplant. These receptors were taken from a human donor who was the organ donor for an intestinal transplant.

This chain joins TRBV10-2 and TRBJ2-1; weak D call: TRBD2 (5 bases). V was pared by 3 bases and J by 12 bases, with 12 bases between. CDR1 is WSHSY and CDR2 is SAAADI in the germline V gene. CDR3 length: 12 amino acids. The CDR3: CASSEYLEGQFF. The CDR3 coding sequence is TGCGCCAGCAGTGAATATCTCGAGGGGCAGTTCTTC.

J is TRBJ2-7 and V is TRBV27; TRBD2 matches at 13 bases. Trimming cost V 6 bases and J 3 bases; bases outside gene matches: 2. The CDR3 spans 14 residues. Germline CDR1 is MNHEY and CDR2 is SMNVEV (reference sequence). The CDR3 reads CASSGTSGNYEQYF. In DNA, the CDR3 is TGTGCCAGCAGCGGGACTAGCGGGAACTACGAGCAGTACTTC.

This clone was detected a few times. The rearrangement uses TRBV19 and TRBJ2-4; D possibly corresponds to TRBD1 (5 bases). In germline, CDR1 is LNHDA, CDR2 SQIVND (reference sequence). V was shortened by 5 bases and J by 8 bases, with 22 bases between the two germline ends. The CDR3 consists of 16 residues. CDR3 coding DNA: TGTGCCAGTAGTCTATCCTCGGGCAGGGATGAAGACATTCAGTACTTC. Translated, it gives CASSLSSGRDEDIQYF.

This clone was detected only once. The V and J genes are TRBV21-1 and TRBJ2-1; the DNA was not compared with TRBD2, the D call given in the table. TRBV21-1 is deemed a pseudogene. The CDR3 loop spans 17 amino acids. The CDR3 region is CASSKERGWSSYNEQFF. CDR3 sequence (DNA): TGTGCCAGCAGCAAAGAGCGAGGCTGGAGCTCCTACAATGAGCAGTTCTTC.

This clone came up once. V gene TRBV7-8 combines with J gene TRBJ1-1; 10 bases fit TRBD1. Germline assignment: CDR1 SGHVS and CDR2 FQNEAQ. This CDR3 is built from 15 residues. The junction had 7 bases not matched to a gene; V was cut back by 0 bases and J by 9 bases. CDR3 protein: CASSLAGTGDGKAFF. The DNA of the CDR3 is TGTGCCAGCAGCTTAGCGGGGACAGGGGACGGAAAAGCTTTCTTT.

The chain uses TRBV29-1 and TRBJ1-1; D might be TRBD1 (6 bases). The CDR3 has 9 residues. Germline values: CDR1 SQVTM, CDR2 ANQGSEA. V lost 3 bases and J lost 10, with 6 bases in between. The CDR3 loop is CSVEGAAFF. DNA of the CDR3: TGCAGCGTTGAGGGGGCAGCTTTCTTT.

This rearrangement joins TRBV28 to TRBJ1-1, with D hard to call. The CDR3 is made up of 13 amino acids. V was trimmed by 6 bases and J by 1 base, leaving 9 bases between them. Germline CDR1 is MDHEN and CDR2 is SYDVKM. Here the CDR3 reads CASRAQRNTEAFF. In DNA, the CDR3 is TGTGCCAGCAGAGCGCAGCGGAACACTGAAGCTTTCTTT.

This rearrangement joins TRBV9 to TRBJ2-7, with 10 positions matching TRBD1. The CDR3 extends over 15 amino acids. The ends lost 3 bases at V and 5 bases at J; junction bases unmatched: 8. CDR1 SGDLS and CDR2 YYNGEE come from the germline V gene. As DNA, the CDR3 is TGTGCCAGCAGCGACCCCGGGACAGGGGACGACGAGCAGTACTTC. Translation: CASSDPGTGDDEQYF.

CDR3 nucleotides: TGTGCCAGCAGTGAACTAGCGGGAGCCCCCAATGAGCAGTTCTTC. Translation: CASSELAGAPNEQFF. The J gene is TRBJ2-1, the V gene TRBV6-1, with TRBD2 matching over 10 bases. The CDR3 has 15 amino acids. J was trimmed by 6 bases and V by 2 bases; bases with no gene match: 4. The germline CDR1 and CDR2 sequences are MNHNS and SASEGT.

The V and J genes are TRBV7-6 and TRBJ1-2; D unclear. The V and J ends lost 7 bases and 3 bases respectively, with 12 bases between them. This CDR3 has 13 amino acids. The germline V gene has CDR1 SGHVS and CDR2 FNYEAQ. The CDR3: CASTPVPHYGYTF. Here the CDR3 DNA reads TGTGCCAGCACACCGGTACCCCACTATGGCTACACCTTC.

V usage is TRBV7-3 and J usage is TRBJ2-1; TRBD2 aligns across 15 bases. This CDR3 spans 18 amino acids. V gave up 0 bases and J gave up 9 bases; unmatched junction bases: 9. Germline V gene sequence: CDR1 SGHTA, CDR2 FQGTGA. CDR3 loop: CASSLTAGTSGRWTEQFF. As DNA, the CDR3 is TGTGCCAGCAGCTTAACGGCCGGGACTAGCGGGAGGTGGACTGAGCAGTTCTTC.

This chain joins TRBV9 and TRBJ2-1, with 8 bases identical to TRBD2. V lost 4 bases, J lost 3 bases, and 6 bases stayed unmatched. Looked up from germline, CDR1 is SGDLS and CDR2 is YYNGEE. This CDR3 has 15 residues. The CDR3 loop is CASSPPSGRYNEQFF. The CDR3 region has the DNA TGTGCCAGCAGCCCCCCTAGCGGGCGCTACAATGAGCAGTTCTTC.

The rearrangement uses TRBV10-3 and TRBJ2-7, with D hard to call. The V and J ends lost 1 base and 0 bases respectively, with 13 bases between them. Germline assignment: CDR1 ENHRY and CDR2 SYGVKD. This CDR3 region has 16 residues. CDR3 residues: CAISELAQYSSYEQYF. Written as DNA, the CDR3 is TGTGCCATCAGTGAGTTGGCACAGTACAGCTCCTACGAGCAGTACTTC.

Here the CDR3 reads CAYRGTINTIYF. CDR3 DNA sequence: TGTGCCTACAGGGGGACGATAAACACCATATATTTT. The genes are TRBV30 and TRBJ1-3; TRBD1 matches 8 bases. The germline CDR1 and CDR2 sequences are GTSNPN and SVGIG (reference sequence). With V trimmed by 7 bases and J by 6 bases, 5 bases remained unmatched. CDR3 size: 12 residues.

As regards this clone: The junction departs from germline at one end; a sequencing error may be responsible. The CDR3 sequence is CASSTHRGPTPKTSF. CDR3 sequence (DNA): TGCGCCAGCAGCACGCACAGGGGGCCTACGCCCAAAACGTCCTTC. The J gene is TRBJ1-2, the V gene TRBV4-1; 9 bases are a match to TRBD1. There are 15 residues in the CDR3. Germline CDR1 is MGHRA and CDR2 is YSYEKL.

This clone was seen only once. The chain employs TRBV9 and TRBJ2-2; D is possibly TRBD1 (5 bases). The CDR3 spans 15 residues. Per germline, CDR1 SGDLS and CDR2 YYNGEE. V was shortened by 4 bases and J by 5 bases, with 15 bases between the two germline ends. The CDR3 DNA follows: TGTGCCAGCAGCCCCGCCTTACAGGAGACCGGGGAGCTGTTTTTT. Translation gives CASSPALQETGELFF.

The rearrangement uses TRBV5-6 and TRBJ2-3; D is perhaps TRBD1 (6 bases). Germline loops: CDR1 SGHDT, CDR2 YYEEEE. The CDR3 runs to 17 residues. V lost 3 bases to trimming and J lost 6 bases, with 23 bases between them. CDR3 DNA sequence: TGTGCCAGCAGCTCACGGCCAGGACAGCGCGGGCGGGATACGCAGTATTTT. Protein sequence: CASSSRPGQRGRDTQYF. Full variable domain (remainder filled in from reference TRBV5-6 and TRBJ2-3): DAGVTQSPTHLIKTRGQQVTLRCSPKSGHDTVSWYQQALGQGPQFIFQYYEEEERQRGNFPDRFSGHQFPNYSSELNVNALLLGDSALYLCASSSRPGQRGRDTQYFGPGTRLTVL.

The chain recombines TRBV27 with TRBJ2-6, with TRBD1 identical over 9 bases. The germline gives CDR1 MNHEY, CDR2 SMNVEV (reference sequence). With 4 bases clipped from V and 4 bases from J, the junction kept 5 bases outside the gene matches. This CDR3 region has 16 residues. The CDR3 reads CASSSRTGVGANVLTF. CDR3 nucleotides: TGTGCCAGCAGTTCCCGGACAGGGGTCGGGGCCAACGTCCTGACTTTC.

J is TRBJ2-7 and V is TRBV14, with a weak D call TRBD2 (5 bases). The CDR3 length is 13 residues. V was trimmed by 0 bases and J by 5 bases, leaving 8 bases between them. Per the germline V gene, CDR1 is SGHDN and CDR2 is FVKESK. DNA for the CDR3: TGTGCCAGCAGCCAAGAAATCGGGAACGAGCAGTACTTC. It translates to CASSQEIGNEQYF.